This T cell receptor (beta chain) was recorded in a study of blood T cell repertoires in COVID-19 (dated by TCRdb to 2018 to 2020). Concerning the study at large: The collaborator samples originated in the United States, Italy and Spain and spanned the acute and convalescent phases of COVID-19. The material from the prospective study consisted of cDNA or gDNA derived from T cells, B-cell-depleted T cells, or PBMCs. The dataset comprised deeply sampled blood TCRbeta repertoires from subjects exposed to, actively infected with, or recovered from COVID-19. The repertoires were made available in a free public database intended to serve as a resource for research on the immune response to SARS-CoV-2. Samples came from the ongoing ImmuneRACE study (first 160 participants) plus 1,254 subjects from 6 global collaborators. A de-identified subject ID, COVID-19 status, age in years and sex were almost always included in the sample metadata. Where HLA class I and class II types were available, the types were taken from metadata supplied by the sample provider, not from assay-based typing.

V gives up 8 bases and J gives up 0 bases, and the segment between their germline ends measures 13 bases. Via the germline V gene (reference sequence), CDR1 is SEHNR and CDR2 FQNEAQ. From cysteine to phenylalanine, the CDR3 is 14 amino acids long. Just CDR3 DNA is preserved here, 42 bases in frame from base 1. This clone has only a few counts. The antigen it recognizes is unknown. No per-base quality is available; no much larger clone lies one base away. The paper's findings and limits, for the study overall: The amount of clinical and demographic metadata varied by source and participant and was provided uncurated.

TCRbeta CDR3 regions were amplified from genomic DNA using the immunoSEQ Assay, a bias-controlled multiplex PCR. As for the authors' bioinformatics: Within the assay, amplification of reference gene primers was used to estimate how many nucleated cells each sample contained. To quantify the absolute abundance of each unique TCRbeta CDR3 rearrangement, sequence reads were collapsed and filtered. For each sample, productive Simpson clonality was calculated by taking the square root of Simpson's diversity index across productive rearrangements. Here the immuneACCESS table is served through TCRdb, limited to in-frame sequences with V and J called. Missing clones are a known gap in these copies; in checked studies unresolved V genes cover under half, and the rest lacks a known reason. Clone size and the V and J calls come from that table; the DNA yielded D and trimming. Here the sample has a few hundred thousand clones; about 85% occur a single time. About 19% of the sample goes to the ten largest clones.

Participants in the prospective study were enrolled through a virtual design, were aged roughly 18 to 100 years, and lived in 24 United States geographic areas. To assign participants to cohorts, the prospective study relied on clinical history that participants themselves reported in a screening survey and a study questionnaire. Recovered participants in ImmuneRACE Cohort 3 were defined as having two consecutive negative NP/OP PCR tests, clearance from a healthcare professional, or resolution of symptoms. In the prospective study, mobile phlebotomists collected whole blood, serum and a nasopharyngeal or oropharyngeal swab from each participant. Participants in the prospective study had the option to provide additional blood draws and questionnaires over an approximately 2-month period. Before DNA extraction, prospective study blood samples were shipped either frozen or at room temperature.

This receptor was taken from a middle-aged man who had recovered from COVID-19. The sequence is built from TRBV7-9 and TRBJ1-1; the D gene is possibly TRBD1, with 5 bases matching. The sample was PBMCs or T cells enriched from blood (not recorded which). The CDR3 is CASLPVGVNTEAFF. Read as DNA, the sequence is TGTGCCAGCCTTCCTGTAGGGGTGAACACTGAAGCTTTCTTT.